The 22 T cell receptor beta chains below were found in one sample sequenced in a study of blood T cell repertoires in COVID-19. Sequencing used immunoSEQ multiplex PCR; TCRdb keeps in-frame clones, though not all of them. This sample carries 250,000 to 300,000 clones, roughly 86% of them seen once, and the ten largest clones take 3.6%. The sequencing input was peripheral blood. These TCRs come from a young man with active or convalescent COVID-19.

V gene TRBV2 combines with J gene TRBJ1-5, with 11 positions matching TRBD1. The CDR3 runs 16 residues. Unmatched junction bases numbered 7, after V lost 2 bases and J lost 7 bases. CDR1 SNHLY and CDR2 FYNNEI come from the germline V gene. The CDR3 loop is CASSEPGQGGKQPQHF. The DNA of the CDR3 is TGTGCCAGCAGTGAACCGGGACAGGGGGGTAAACAGCCCCAGCATTTT. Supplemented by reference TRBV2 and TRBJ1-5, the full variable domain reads EPEVTQTPSHQVTQMGQEVILRCVPISNHLYFYWYRQILGQKVEFLVSFYNNEISEKSEIFDDQFSVERPDGSNFTLKIRSTKLEDSAMYFCASSEPGQGGKQPQHFGDGTRLSIL.

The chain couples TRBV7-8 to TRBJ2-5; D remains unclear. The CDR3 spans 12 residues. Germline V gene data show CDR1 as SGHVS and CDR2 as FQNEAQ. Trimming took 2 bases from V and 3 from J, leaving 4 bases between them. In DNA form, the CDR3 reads TGTGCCAGCAGCTTAAGAGAAGAGACCCAGTACTTC. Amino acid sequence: CASSLREETQYF. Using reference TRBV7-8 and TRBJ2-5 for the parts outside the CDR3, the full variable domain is GAGVSQSPRYKVAKRGQDVALRCDPISGHVSLFWYQQALGQGPEFLTYFQNEAQLDKSGLPSDRFFAERPEGSVSTLKIQRTQQEDSAVYLCASSLREETQYFGPGTRLLVL.

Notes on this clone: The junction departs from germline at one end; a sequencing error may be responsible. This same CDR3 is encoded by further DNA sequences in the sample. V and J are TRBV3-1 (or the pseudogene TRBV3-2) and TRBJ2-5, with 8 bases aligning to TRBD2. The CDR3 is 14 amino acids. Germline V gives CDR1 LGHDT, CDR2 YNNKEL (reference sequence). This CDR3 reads CASCHAGGGGTQYF. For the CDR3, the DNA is TGTGCCAGCTGCCACGCCGGGGGGGGAGGGACCCAGTACTTC.

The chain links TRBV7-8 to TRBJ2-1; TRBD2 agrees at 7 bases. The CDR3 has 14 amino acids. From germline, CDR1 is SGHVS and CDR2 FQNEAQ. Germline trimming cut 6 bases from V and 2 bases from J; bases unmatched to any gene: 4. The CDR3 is CASRGGIAYNEQFF. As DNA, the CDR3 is TGTGCCAGCAGGGGGGGGATTGCCTACAATGAGCAGTTCTTC.

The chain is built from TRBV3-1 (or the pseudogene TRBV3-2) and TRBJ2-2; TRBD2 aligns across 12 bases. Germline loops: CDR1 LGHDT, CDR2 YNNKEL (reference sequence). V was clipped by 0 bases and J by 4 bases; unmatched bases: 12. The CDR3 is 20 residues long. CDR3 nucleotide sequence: TGTGCCAGCAGCCAAGAAGGTCTAGCGGGAGGGCAGAAGGGCACCGGGGAGCTGTTTTTT. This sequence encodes CASSQEGLAGGQKGTGELFF.

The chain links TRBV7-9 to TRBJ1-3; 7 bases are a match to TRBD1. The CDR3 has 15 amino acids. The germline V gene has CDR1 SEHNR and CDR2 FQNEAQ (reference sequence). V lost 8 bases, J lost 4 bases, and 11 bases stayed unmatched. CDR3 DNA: TGTGCCAGCCCCCGACAGGGATCGTCCGGAAACACCATATATTTT. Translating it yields CASPRQGSSGNTIYF.

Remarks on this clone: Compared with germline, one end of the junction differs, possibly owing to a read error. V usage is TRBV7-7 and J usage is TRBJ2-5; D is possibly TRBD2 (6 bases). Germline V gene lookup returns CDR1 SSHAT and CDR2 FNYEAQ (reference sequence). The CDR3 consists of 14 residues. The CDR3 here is CASSLGGSRETQYF. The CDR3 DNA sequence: TGTGCTAGCAGCTTAGGAGGGTCAAGGGAGACCCAGTACTTC. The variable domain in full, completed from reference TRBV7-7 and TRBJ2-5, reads GAGVSQSPRYKVTKRGQDVTLRCDPISSHATLYWYQQALGQGPEFLTYFNYEAQPDKSGLPSDRFSAERPEGSISTLTIQRTEQRDSAMYRCASSLGGSRETQYFGPGTRLLVL.

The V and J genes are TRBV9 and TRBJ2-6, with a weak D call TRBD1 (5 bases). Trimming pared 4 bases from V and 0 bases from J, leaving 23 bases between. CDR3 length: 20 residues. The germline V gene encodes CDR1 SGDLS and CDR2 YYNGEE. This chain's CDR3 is CASSSPMGQAMGSGANVLTF. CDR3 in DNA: TGTGCCAGCAGCTCTCCCATGGGGCAGGCCATGGGCTCTGGGGCCAACGTCCTGACTTTC.

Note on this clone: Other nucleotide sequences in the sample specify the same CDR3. The CDR3 loop is CASSFLNEQFF. In nucleotides, the CDR3 is TGTGCCAGCAGTTTTTTAAATGAGCAGTTCTTC. The chain couples TRBV12-3 or TRBV12-4 to TRBJ2-1; D is unresolved. The CDR3 consists of 11 residues. Trimming shortened V by 3 bases and J by 7 bases, and 4 bases separated the two germline ends.

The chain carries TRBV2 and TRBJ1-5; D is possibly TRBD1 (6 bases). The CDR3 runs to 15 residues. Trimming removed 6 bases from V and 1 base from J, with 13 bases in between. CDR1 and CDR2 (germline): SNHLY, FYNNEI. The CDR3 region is CASRENGQSNQPQHF. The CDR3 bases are TGTGCCAGCAGGGAAAATGGACAGAGCAATCAGCCCCAGCATTTT. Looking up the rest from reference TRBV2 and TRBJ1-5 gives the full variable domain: EPEVTQTPSHQVTQMGQEVILRCVPISNHLYFYWYRQILGQKVEFLVSFYNNEISEKSEIFDDQFSVERPDGSNFTLKIRSTKLEDSAMYFCASRENGQSNQPQHFGDGTRLSIL.

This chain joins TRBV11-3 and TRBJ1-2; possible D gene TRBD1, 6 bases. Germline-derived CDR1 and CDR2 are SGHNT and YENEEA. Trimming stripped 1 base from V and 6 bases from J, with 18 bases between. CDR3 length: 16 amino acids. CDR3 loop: CASSLAQWGRQDGYTF. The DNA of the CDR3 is TGTGCCAGCAGCTTAGCTCAATGGGGGCGACAGGATGGCTACACCTTC.

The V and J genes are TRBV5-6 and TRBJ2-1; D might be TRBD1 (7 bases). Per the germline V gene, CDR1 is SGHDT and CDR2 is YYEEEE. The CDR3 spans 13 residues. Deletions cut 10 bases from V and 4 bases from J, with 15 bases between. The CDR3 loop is CAGGRQGYNEQFF. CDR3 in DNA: TGTGCCGGGGGGAGACAGGGTTACAATGAGCAGTTCTTC.

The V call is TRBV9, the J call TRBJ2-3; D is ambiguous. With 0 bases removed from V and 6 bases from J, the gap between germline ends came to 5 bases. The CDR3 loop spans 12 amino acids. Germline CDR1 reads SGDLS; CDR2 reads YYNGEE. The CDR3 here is CASSVAEDTQYF. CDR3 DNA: TGTGCCAGCAGCGTAGCTGAGGATACGCAGTATTTT.

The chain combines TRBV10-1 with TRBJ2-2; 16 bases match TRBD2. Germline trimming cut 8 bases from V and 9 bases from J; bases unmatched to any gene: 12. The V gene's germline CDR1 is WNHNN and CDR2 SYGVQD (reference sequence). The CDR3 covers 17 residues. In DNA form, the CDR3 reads TGCGCCAGCGGGGGACTAGCGGGAGGGCGGAAGTTCCGGGAGCTGTTTTTT. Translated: CASGGLAGGRKFRELFF.

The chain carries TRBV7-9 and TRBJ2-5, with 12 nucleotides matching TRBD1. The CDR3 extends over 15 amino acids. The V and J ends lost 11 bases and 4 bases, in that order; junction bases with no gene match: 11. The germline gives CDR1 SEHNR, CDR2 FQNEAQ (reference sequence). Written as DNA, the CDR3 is TGTGCCTTGGAGCAAGGGACAGGGGGCGTAGAGACCCAGTACTTC. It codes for CALEQGTGGVETQYF.

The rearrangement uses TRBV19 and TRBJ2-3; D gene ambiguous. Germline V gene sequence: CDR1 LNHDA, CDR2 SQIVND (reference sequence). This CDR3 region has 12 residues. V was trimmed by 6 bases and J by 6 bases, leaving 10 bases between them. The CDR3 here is CASSRSVDTQYF. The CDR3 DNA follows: TGTGCCAGTAGCCGCAGCGTTGATACGCAGTATTTT.

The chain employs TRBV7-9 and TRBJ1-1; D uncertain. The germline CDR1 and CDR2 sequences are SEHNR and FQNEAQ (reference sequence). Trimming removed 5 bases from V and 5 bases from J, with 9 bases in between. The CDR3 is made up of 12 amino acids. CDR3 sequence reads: CASSQARTEAFF. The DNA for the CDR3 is TGTGCCAGCAGCCAAGCCCGGACTGAAGCTTTCTTT.

The CDR3 protein is CASSVDRGLAGVGELFF. CDR3 sequence (DNA): TGTGCCAGCAGCGTAGATAGGGGACTAGCGGGAGTCGGGGAGCTGTTTTTT. This sequence joins TRBV9 and TRBJ2-2; 14 nucleotides match TRBD2. Trimming cost V 0 bases and J 7 bases; bases outside gene matches: 5. The CDR3 totals 17 residues. CDR1 and CDR2 from the germline V gene are SGDLS and YYNGEE.

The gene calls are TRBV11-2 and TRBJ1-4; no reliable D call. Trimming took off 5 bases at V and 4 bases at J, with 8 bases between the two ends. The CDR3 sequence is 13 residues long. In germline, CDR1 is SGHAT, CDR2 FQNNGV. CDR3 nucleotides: TGTGCCAGCAGCCGGGGAAGTAATGAAAAACTGTTTTTT. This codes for CASSRGSNEKLFF.

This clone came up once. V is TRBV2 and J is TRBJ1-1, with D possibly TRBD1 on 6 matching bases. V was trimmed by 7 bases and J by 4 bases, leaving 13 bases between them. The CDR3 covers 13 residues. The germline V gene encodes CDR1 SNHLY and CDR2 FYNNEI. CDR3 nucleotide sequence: TGTGCCAGCACTACAGGGCCGGGCACTGAAGCTTTCTTT. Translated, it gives CASTTGPGTEAFF.

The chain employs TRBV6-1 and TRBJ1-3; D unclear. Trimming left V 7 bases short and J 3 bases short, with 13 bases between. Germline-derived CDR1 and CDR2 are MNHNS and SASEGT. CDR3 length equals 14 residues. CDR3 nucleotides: TGTGCCAGCACTACTAGGGAGGGTGGAAACACCATATATTTT. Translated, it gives CASTTREGGNTIYF.

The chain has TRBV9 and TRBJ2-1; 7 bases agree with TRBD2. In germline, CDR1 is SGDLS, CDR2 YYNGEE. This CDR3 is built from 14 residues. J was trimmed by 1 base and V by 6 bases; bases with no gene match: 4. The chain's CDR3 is CASNAGGSYNEQFF. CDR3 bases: TGTGCCAGCAATGCCGGGGGGTCCTACAATGAGCAGTTCTTC.